Listed below are T cell receptor beta chains from one sample, sequenced in a study of blood T cell repertoires in COVID-19. Produced via immunoSEQ multiplex PCR; TCRdb's table is partial and in-frame only. Counted here are about 170,000 clones, about 87% occurring once; the ten biggest clones make up roughly 3.6%. Sequencing was done on a sample of peripheral blood. The source is a man aged 18 to 30 with active or convalescent COVID-19. The CDR3 runs from the conserved cysteine through the conserved F or W. The D gene is left open where the match is weak. Size tells how often a clone was seen (once, few, many) or the class of an expanded clone, and some rows leave it out.

abundance	v_gene	j_gene	d_gene	CDR3nt	CDR3aa
NA	TRBV19	TRBJ1-1	NA	TGTGCCAGTAGGATTTTTGAGGGAGGCGCTGAAGCTTTCTTT	CASRIFEGGAEAFF
NA	TRBV11-2	TRBJ2-5	NA	TGTGCCAGCAGCTTAGATTATAGTTTCGCGGAGACCCAGTACTTC	CASSLDYSFAETQYF
NA	TRBV10-1	TRBJ2-5	TRBD1	TGCGCCAGCAACCAGACAGGGGGCGTAGAGACCCAGTACTTC	CASNQTGGVETQYF
NA	TRBV4-3	TRBJ1-6	NA	TGCGCCAGCAGCCAAGACAGCTCCTATAATTCACCCCTCCACTTT	CASSQDSSYNSPLHF
NA	TRBV25-1	TRBJ1-1	TRBD1	TGTGCCAGCAGTGGACACGGACAGGGGAACACTGAAGCTTTCTTT	CASSGHGQGNTEAFF
NA	TRBV5-4	TRBJ2-7	TRBD1	TGTGCCAGCAGCTCGGGACAGAGTTACGAGCAGTACTTC	CASSSGQSYEQYF
few	TRBV11-3	TRBJ2-7	NA	TGTGCCAGCAGTTACTCGACCTACGAGCAGTACTTC	CASSYSTYEQYF
few	TRBV11-2	TRBJ2-2	NA	TGTGCCAGCAGCTTAGTCGGGAAGCACACCGGGGAGCTGTTTTTT	CASSLVGKHTGELFF
NA	TRBV5-1	TRBJ2-1	TRBD2	TGCGCCAGCAGCTTGGGTAGCGGGGGGAGGAATGAGCAGTTCTTC	CASSLGSGGRNEQFF
NA	TRBV27	TRBJ2-1	NA	TGTGCCAGCAGTTTGGGGGGTAGGTACAATGAGCAGTTCTTC	CASSLGGRYNEQFF
NA	TRBV19	TRBJ2-7	TRBD2	TGTGCCAGTAGTTTAAAAGCGGGAGGTAGCTACGAGCAGTACTTC	CASSLKAGGSYEQYF
NA	TRBV28	TRBJ1-5	TRBD1	TGTGCCAGCAGCCCAGGGGGCGGCGGGCAGCCCCAGCATTTT	CASSPGGGGQPQHF
NA	TRBV10-2	TRBJ2-5	TRBD2	TGCGCCAGCAGTCCCTCACGGGGGACTAGTGAAGAGACCCAGTACTTC	CASSPSRGTSEETQYF
NA	TRBV7-9	TRBJ2-1	TRBD1	TGTGCCAGCAGCCTTGACAGGGGTTGGTACAATGAGCAGTTCTTC	CASSLDRGWYNEQFF
NA	TRBV3-1/TRBV3-2	TRBJ2-7	TRBD1	TGTGCCAGCAGCTCCGGGACAGGGTTCTCCTACGAGCAGTACTTC	CASSSGTGFSYEQYF
NA	TRBV28	TRBJ1-1	NA	TGTGCCAGCAGTTTCCGGGGGGCTGGGACTGAAGCTTTCTTT	CASSFRGAGTEAFF
many	TRBV6-5	TRBJ1-1	NA	TGTGCCAGCAGTTACGGCTTGGAGGGCACTGAAGCTTTCTTT	CASSYGLEGTEAFF
NA	TRBV4-3	TRBJ1-4	NA	TGCGCCAGCAGCCACGGAAACTTGGACAGAGATGAAAAACTGTTTTTT	CASSHGNLDRDEKLFF
NA	TRBV27	TRBJ2-7	NA	TGTGCCAGCAGTGCCCCGTCCGCCGGGACCTACGAGCAGTACTTC	CASSAPSAGTYEQYF
once	TRBV28	TRBJ1-5	NA	TGTGCCAGCAGTTTACTTGTTGAGAGCAATCAGCCCCAGCATTTT	CASSLLVESNQPQHF
NA	TRBV11-2	TRBJ2-2	TRBD1	TGTGCCAGCAGCTTAGGGAGGGGACAGGGGGCGAACACCGGGGAGCTGTTTTTT	CASSLGRGQGANTGELFF
NA	TRBV7-2	TRBJ2-5	TRBD2	TGTGCCAGCAGCTACGGGGGGGGCGCAGAGACCCAGTACTTC	CASSYGGGAETQYF
NA	TRBV7-2	TRBJ1-5	NA	TGTGCCAGCAGCCCTAGGGGAGGTTATCAGCCCCAGCATTTT	CASSPRGGYQPQHF
NA	TRBV5-5	TRBJ1-1	NA	TGTGCCAGCAGCTGGGTTGGAGGGCACACTGAAGCTTTCTTT	CASSWVGGHTEAFF
NA	TRBV19	TRBJ1-5	NA	TGTGCCAGTAGTATGACTGTTGATTCCCAGCCCCAGCATTTT	CASSMTVDSQPQHF
NA	TRBV9	TRBJ2-3	NA	TGTGCCAGCAGCGTAGTCCCACAAAGCACAGATACGCAGTATTTT	CASSVVPQSTDTQYF
NA	TRBV7-9	TRBJ1-2	NA	TGTGCCAGCAGCTTATTAGCGGGAAATGGCTACACCTTC	CASSLLAGNGYTF
NA	TRBV19	TRBJ2-1	NA	TGTGCCAGTAGTATCCCCGCGGGCGCTACTGATGAGCAGTTCTTC	CASSIPAGATDEQFF
NA	TRBV6-5	TRBJ2-1	NA	TGTGCCAGCAGTCCCGCGGGACGGGGTACTAATGAGCAGTTCTTC	CASSPAGRGTNEQFF
NA	TRBV5-1	TRBJ1-3	TRBD1	TGCGCCAGCAGCACGACAGGGGGCCCTGGAAACACCATATATTTT	CASSTTGGPGNTIYF
NA	TRBV12-3/TRBV12-4	TRBJ1-2	TRBD1	TGTGCCAGCAGCCGGACAGGGACCTATGGCTACACCTTC	CASSRTGTYGYTF
NA	TRBV2	TRBJ2-1	TRBD2	TGTGCCAGCAGTACAGGGACTAGCGGGAGGTCCTACAATGAGCAGTTCTTC	CASSTGTSGRSYNEQFF